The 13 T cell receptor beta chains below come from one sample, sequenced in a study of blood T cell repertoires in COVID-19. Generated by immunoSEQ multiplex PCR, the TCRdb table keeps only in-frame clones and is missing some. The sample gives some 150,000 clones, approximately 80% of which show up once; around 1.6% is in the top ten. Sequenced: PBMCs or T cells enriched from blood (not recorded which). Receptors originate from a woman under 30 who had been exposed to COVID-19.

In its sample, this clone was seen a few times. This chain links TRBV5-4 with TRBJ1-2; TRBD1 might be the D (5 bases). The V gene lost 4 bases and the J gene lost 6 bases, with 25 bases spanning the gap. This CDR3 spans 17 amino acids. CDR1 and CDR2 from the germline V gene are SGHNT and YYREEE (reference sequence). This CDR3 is CASSTGTISSLIDGYTF. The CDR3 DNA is TGTGCCAGCAGCACCGGGACTATTAGCTCCCTTATTGATGGCTACACCTTC. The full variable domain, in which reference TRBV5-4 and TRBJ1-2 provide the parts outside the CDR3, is ETGVTQSPTHLIKTRGQQVTLRCSSQSGHNTVSWYQQALGQGPQFIFQYYREEENGRGNFPPRFSGLQFPNYSSELNVNALELDDSALYLCASSTGTISSLIDGYTFGSGTRLTVV.

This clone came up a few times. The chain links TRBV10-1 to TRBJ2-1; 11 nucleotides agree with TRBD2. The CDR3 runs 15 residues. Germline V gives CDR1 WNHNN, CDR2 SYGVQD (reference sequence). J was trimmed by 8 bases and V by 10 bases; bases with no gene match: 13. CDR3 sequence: CATSDGASGGYEQFF. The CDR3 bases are TGCGCCACCTCCGACGGGGCTAGCGGGGGGTATGAGCAGTTCTTC.

The CDR3 here is CSAIEGLIEEQFF. The CDR3 region has the DNA TGCAGTGCTATTGAGGGCCTGATAGAAGAGCAGTTCTTC. The gene calls are TRBV20-1 and TRBJ2-1, with D possibly matching TRBD2 (5 bases). The CDR3 has 13 amino acids. V lost 4 bases, J lost 10 bases, and 17 bases lay in between. Germline assignment: CDR1 DFQATT and CDR2 SNEGSKA (reference sequence).

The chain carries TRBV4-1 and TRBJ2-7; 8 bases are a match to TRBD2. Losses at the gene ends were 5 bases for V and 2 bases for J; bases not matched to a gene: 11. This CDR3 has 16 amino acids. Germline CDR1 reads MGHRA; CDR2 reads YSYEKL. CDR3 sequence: CASSSGSLAAAYEQYF. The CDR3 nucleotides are TGCGCCAGCAGCTCAGGCTCACTAGCGGCGGCCTACGAGCAGTACTTC.

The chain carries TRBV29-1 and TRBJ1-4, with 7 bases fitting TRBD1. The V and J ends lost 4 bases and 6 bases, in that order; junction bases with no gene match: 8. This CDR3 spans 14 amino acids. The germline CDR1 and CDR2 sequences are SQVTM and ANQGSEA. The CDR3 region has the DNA TGCAGCGTTGGCCGCGGAGGGGGCGATGAAAAACTGTTTTTT. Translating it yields CSVGRGGGDEKLFF.

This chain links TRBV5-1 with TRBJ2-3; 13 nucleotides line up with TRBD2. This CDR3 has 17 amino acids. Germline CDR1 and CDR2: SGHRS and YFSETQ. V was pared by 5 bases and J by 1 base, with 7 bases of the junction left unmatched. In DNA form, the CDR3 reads TGCGCCAGCAGGTTTACTAGCGGGAGGGCCGGCACAGATACGCAGTATTTT. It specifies CASRFTSGRAGTDTQYF.

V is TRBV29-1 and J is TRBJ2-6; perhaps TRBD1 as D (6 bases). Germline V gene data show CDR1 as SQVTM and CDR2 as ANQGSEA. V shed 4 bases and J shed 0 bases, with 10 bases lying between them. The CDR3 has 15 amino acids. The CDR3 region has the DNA TGCAGCGTTGGCGACAGGAGCTCTGGGGCCAACGTCCTGACTTTC. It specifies CSVGDRSSGANVLTF.

CDR3 in DNA: TGTGCCTGGATTCGTAACACTGAAGCTTTCTTT. This translates into CAWIRNTEAFF. This rearrangement joins TRBV30 to TRBJ1-1; D is unclear. Germline V gene data show CDR1 as GTSNPN and CDR2 as SVGIG (reference sequence). The CDR3 runs 11 residues. V was cut by 4 bases and J by 2 bases, with 5 bases left in between.

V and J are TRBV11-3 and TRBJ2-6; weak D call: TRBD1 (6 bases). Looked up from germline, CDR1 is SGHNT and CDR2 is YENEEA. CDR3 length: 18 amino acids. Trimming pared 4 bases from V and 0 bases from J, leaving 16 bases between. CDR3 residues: CASSSLRDNRSGANVLTF. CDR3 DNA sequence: TGTGCCAGCAGCTCACTCAGGGACAACCGCTCTGGGGCCAACGTCCTGACTTTC.

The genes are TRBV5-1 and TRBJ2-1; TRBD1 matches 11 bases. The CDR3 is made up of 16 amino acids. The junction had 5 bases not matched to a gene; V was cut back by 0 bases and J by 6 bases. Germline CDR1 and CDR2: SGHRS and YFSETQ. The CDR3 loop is CASSLGPGQGVNEQFF. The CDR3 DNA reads TGCGCCAGCAGCTTGGGACCGGGACAGGGGGTCAATGAGCAGTTCTTC.

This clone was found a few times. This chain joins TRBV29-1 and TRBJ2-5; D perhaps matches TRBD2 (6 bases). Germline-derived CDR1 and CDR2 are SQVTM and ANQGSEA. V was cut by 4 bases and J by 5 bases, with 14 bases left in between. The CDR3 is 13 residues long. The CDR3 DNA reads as TGCAGCGTTGCGGCTGCCGGAGGGGAGACCCAGTACTTC. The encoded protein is CSVAAAGGETQYF.

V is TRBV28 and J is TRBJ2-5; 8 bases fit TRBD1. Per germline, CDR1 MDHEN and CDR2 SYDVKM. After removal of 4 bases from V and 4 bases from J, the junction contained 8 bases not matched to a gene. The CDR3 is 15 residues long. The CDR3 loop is CASSYLGQGRETQYF. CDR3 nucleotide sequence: TGTGCCAGCAGTTACCTCGGACAGGGACGAGAGACCCAGTACTTC.

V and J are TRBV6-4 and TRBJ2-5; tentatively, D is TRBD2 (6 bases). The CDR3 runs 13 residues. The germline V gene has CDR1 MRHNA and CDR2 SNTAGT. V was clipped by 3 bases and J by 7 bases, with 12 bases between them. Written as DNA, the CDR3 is TGTGCCAGCAGTGAACGGGACTCCGGGACCCAGTACTTC. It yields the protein CASSERDSGTQYF.